The present T cell receptor (beta chain) was sequenced within a study of CXCR3-negative and CXCR3-positive naive CD8 T cells. With UMI labels, 5' RACE was used to prepare the TRB cDNA libraries. With the 5' RACE reads reprocessed, TCRdb shows one record per CDR3 protein and no DNA. The sample includes 70,000 to 95,000 distinct CDR3 sequences. The germline gives CDR1 SGHAT, CDR2 FQNNGV. CDR3 length: 19 amino acids. Input material: naive CXCR3- CD8+ T cells from blood. Regarding subset: CD45RO-CCR7+CD27+CD95- naive CD8+ T cells lacking CXCR3 (TNR3-). This chain links TRBV11-2 with TRBJ2-6; TCRdb gives TRBD1 as the D gene, but with no DNA this cannot be confirmed. This TCR was sampled from a human donor in good health. Some clones in this sample may be carry-over from other donors' samples. The CDR3 loop reads CASSTLRGKSSSGANVLTF.